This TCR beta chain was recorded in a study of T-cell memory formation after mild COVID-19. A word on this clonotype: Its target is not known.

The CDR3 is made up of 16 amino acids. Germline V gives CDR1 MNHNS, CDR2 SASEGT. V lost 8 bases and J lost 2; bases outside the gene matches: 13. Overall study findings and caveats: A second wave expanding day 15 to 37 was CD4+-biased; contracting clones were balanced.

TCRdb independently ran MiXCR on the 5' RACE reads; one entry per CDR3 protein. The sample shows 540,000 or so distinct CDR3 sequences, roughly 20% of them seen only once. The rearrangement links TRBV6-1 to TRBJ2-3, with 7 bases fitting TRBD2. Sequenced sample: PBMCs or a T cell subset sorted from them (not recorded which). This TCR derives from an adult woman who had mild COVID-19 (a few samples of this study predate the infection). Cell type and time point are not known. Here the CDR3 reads CASGGTTPWYTDTQYF. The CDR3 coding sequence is TGTGCCAGCGGTGGGACTACCCCATGGTACACAGATACGCAGTATTTT.